A single sample gave rise to the 15 T cell receptor beta chains below, sequenced in a study of cytomegalovirus exposure and HLA in healthy donors. The PCR used 60 Vbeta and 13 Jbeta primers. Data came from immunoSEQ multiplex PCR; TCRdb stores just in-frame clones and leaves some out. Among 150,000 to 200,000 clones, almost 85% were seen once, and the ten largest hold roughly 0.5%. Specimen: PBMCs. These receptors all come from a woman aged 45-60 years in good health and CMV-seronegative.

This clone was detected only a few times. The chain recombines TRBV7-6 with TRBJ2-3; D is unclear. The CDR3 sequence is 17 residues long. V lost 0 bases and J 4 bases, leaving 17 bases between the germline ends. Germline assignment: CDR1 SGHVS and CDR2 FNYEAQ. The CDR3 protein is CASSLAVPSLRPDTQYF. DNA of the CDR3: TGTGCCAGCAGCTTAGCGGTACCTAGTCTGAGGCCAGATACGCAGTATTTT.

This clone came up a few times. The chain combines TRBV7-3 with TRBJ2-1; TRBD2 agrees at 7 bases. CDR1 and CDR2 from the germline V gene are SGHTA and FQGTGA. The CDR3 has 14 residues. The junction had 9 bases not matched to a gene; V was cut back by 5 bases and J by 8 bases. Here the CDR3 DNA reads TGTGCCAGCAGCCAAGGGAGGGCCAATGATGAGCAGTTCTTC. Translated, it gives CASSQGRANDEQFF.

The V and J genes are TRBV28 and TRBJ2-5; a possible D gene is TRBD1 (6 bases). The germline V and J ends were trimmed by 7 bases and 2 bases, with 14 bases remaining between them. Per the germline V gene, CDR1 is MDHEN and CDR2 is SYDVKM. The CDR3 is 14 amino acids. The CDR3 DNA reads TGTGCCAGCACCCCTGGGACATTTCAAGAGACCCAGTACTTC. It codes for CASTPGTFQETQYF.

The chain recombines TRBV27 with TRBJ2-5; D is possibly TRBD1 (5 bases). CDR3 length equals 14 residues. The germline V gene encodes CDR1 MNHEY and CDR2 SMNVEV (reference sequence). The germline V and J ends were trimmed by 2 bases and 0 bases, with 7 bases remaining between them. This chain's CDR3 is CASSLGHNQETQYF. The CDR3 DNA sequence: TGTGCCAGCAGTTTAGGACACAACCAAGAGACCCAGTACTTC.

CDR3: CASSILAGGQETQYF. DNA for the CDR3: TGTGCCAGCAGCATCCTAGCGGGAGGGCAAGAGACCCAGTACTTC. The gene calls are TRBV11-2 and TRBJ2-5, with TRBD2 identical over 12 bases. V lost 5 bases and J lost 2; bases outside the gene matches: 3. Germline V gives CDR1 SGHAT, CDR2 FQNNGV. The CDR3 totals 15 residues.

The chain couples TRBV5-1 to TRBJ2-3; 9 bases are a match to TRBD1. Trimming took 7 bases from V and 5 from J; bases not matched to a gene: 14. Germline assignment: CDR1 SGHRS and CDR2 YFSETQ. The CDR3 is made up of 16 amino acids. The CDR3 reads CASRLGGTGLQDTQYF. In DNA form, the CDR3 reads TGCGCCAGCCGATTGGGAGGGACAGGGCTGCAAGATACGCAGTATTTT.

This chain links TRBV13 with TRBJ2-7; TRBD2 agrees at 9 bases. In germline, CDR1 is PRHDT, CDR2 FYEKMQ (reference sequence). The CDR3 totals 16 residues. With 5 bases clipped from V and 5 bases from J, the junction kept 13 bases outside the gene matches. CDR3 DNA: TGTGCCAGCAGCCCCGTGGGGACTAGCATATTCGACGAGCAGTACTTC. This codes for CASSPVGTSIFDEQYF.

This rearrangement joins TRBV29-1 to TRBJ1-1, with unresolved D. V lost 5 bases and J 4 bases, leaving 8 bases between the germline ends. CDR1 and CDR2 from the germline V gene are SQVTM and ANQGSEA. CDR3 length: 11 residues. CDR3 coding DNA: TGCAGCGTTACGGGGTTCACTGAAGCTTTCTTT. Its translation is CSVTGFTEAFF.

V is TRBV5-1 and J is TRBJ2-1; 8 positions match TRBD2. Looked up from germline, CDR1 is SGHRS and CDR2 is YFSETQ. Trimming removed 4 bases from V and 8 bases from J; junction bases left unmatched: 8. This CDR3 is built from 14 residues. The CDR3 coding sequence is TGCGCCAGCAGCGTTCCCACTAGCGGCGATGAGCAGTTCTTC. It specifies CASSVPTSGDEQFF.

The chain has TRBV25-1 and TRBJ2-1; TRBD1 is a possible D gene (6 bases). V was trimmed by 3 bases and J by 6 bases, leaving 15 bases between them. The CDR3 is 15 amino acids. CDR1 and CDR2 (germline): MGHDK, SYGVNS. The CDR3 sequence is CASSEGQGLGNEQFF. The CDR3 nucleotides read TGTGCCAGCAGTGAGGGCCAGGGGCTAGGCAATGAGCAGTTCTTC.

This clone was counted a few times. V is TRBV20-1 and J is TRBJ2-5; unclear D gene. The V end lost 2 bases, the J end lost 2 bases, and 3 bases lay between the germline ends. CDR1 and CDR2 (germline): DFQATT, SNEGSKA (reference sequence). The CDR3 contains 11 residues. This chain's CDR3 is CSARPQETQYF. DNA for the CDR3: TGCAGTGCTAGACCTCAAGAGACCCAGTACTTC.

This clone was recorded once. The J gene is TRBJ1-2, the V gene TRBV7-9; D gene unclear. The CDR3 extends over 14 amino acids. Germline CDR1 and CDR2: SEHNR and FQNEAQ (reference sequence). V lost 5 bases, J lost 0 bases, and 10 bases lay in between. Here the CDR3 DNA reads TGTGCCAGCAGCGCCGGCACAGCTAACTATGGCTACACCTTC. This encodes CASSAGTANYGYTF.

The chain joins TRBV28 to TRBJ1-5; no clear D. Germline V lookup: CDR1 MDHEN, CDR2 SYDVKM. The CDR3 length is 12 residues. With 6 bases removed from V and 9 bases from J, the gap between germline ends came to 12 bases. The CDR3 DNA reads as TGTGCCAGCAGCCCCCCTGCGATGCCCCAGCATTTT. Encoded protein: CASSPPAMPQHF.

The chain joins TRBV30 to TRBJ1-6; TRBD1 matches 7 bases. This CDR3 is 15 amino acids long. CDR1 is GTSNPN and CDR2 is SVGIG in the germline V gene (reference sequence). The J segment lost 7 bases and the V segment lost 0 bases, leaving 6 bases of the junction unmatched. CDR3 nucleotides: TGTGCCTGGAGTGTAACCGGGACAGACAATTCACCCCTCCACTTT. Its protein product is CAWSVTGTDNSPLHF.

The chain uses TRBV4-3 and TRBJ2-6, with D tentatively TRBD1 (6 bases). This CDR3 region has 22 residues. Germline CDR1 and CDR2: LGHNA and YSLEER. Deletions cut 2 bases from V and 0 bases from J, with 26 bases between. CDR3 loop: CASSQLGRGRLDTTSGANVLTF. As DNA, the CDR3 is TGCGCCAGCAGCCAATTGGGCAGGGGACGCTTGGATACCACCTCTGGGGCCAACGTCCTGACTTTC.